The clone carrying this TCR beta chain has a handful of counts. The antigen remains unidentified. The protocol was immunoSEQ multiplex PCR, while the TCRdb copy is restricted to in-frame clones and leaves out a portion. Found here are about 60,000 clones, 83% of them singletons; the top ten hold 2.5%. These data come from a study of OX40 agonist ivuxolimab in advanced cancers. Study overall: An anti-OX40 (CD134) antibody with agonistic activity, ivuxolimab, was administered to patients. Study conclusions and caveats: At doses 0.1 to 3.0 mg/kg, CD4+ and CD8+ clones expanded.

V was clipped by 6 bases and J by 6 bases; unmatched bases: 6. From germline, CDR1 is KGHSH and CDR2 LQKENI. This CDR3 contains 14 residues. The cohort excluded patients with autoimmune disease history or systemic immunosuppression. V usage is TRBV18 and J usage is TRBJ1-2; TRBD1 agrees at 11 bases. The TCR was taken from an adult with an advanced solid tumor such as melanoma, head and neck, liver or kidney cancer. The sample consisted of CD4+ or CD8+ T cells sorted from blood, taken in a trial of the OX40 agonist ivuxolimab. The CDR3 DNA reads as TGTGCCAGCTCCCCGGACAGGGGGCGGGATGGCTACACCTTC. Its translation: CASSPDRGRDGYTF.